The rows below give T cell receptor beta chains drawn from one sample of a study of blood T cell repertoires in COVID-19. Data came from immunoSEQ multiplex PCR; TCRdb stores just in-frame clones and leaves some out. The repertoire holds over 200,000 clones, with almost 90% as singletons. Sequencing was carried out using peripheral blood. The source of these receptors is a woman aged 55 to 70 with acute or convalescent COVID-19. CDR3s include the opening cysteine and the closing phenylalanine or tryptophan. A D gene is named only where the DNA matches it firmly. The listing skips clone size in some rows; elsewhere it reads once, few, many or a size class.

clone size: -
D gene: -
J gene: TRBJ2-2
V gene: TRBV6-5
CDR3 length: 15
CDR3 DNA: TGTGCCAGCAGTCCACAGGTCGCGAACACCGGGGAGCTGTTTTTT
CDR3 protein: CASSPQVANTGELFF

clone size: -
D gene: TRBD2
J gene: TRBJ2-7
V gene: TRBV3-1/TRBV3-2
CDR3 length: 16
CDR3 DNA: TGTGCCAGCAGCCGAAACCTAGCGGGAGGGTCCTACGAGCAGTACTTC
CDR3 protein: CASSRNLAGGSYEQYF

clone size: -
D gene: TRBD2
J gene: TRBJ2-3
V gene: TRBV24-1
CDR3 length: 16
CDR3 DNA: TGTGCCACCAGTGATGGGACTATCGAGGTCACAGATACGCAGTATTTT
CDR3 protein: CATSDGTIEVTDTQYF

clone size: -
D gene: TRBD2
J gene: TRBJ2-1
V gene: TRBV12-3/TRBV12-4
CDR3 length: 11
CDR3 DNA: TGTGCCAGCAGTCTCGGGACTAGCGGGTTCTTC
CDR3 protein: CASSLGTSGFF

clone size: -
D gene: TRBD1
J gene: TRBJ2-5
V gene: TRBV19
CDR3 length: 18
CDR3 DNA: TGTGCCAGTAGTCCAAGGGGCACAGGGGGTACGGATTGGGAGACCCAGTACTTC
CDR3 protein: CASSPRGTGGTDWETQYF

clone size: -
D gene: -
J gene: TRBJ1-3
V gene: TRBV7-8
CDR3 length: 17
CDR3 DNA: TGTGCCAGCAGCTTAGGACGGGGTTCACGTACTGGAAACACCATATATTTT
CDR3 protein: CASSLGRGSRTGNTIYF

clone size: -
D gene: TRBD1
J gene: TRBJ1-2
V gene: TRBV3-1/TRBV3-2
CDR3 length: 15
CDR3 DNA: TGTGCCAGCAGCCACCCTATGAAGGGGGCAGAGGGCTACACCTTC
CDR3 protein: CASSHPMKGAEGYTF

clone size: -
D gene: -
J gene: TRBJ1-2
V gene: TRBV7-9
CDR3 length: 13
CDR3 DNA: TGTGCCAGCAGCTCCCGGGACACCTATGGCTACACCTTC
CDR3 protein: CASSSRDTYGYTF

clone size: -
D gene: -
J gene: TRBJ1-5
V gene: TRBV9
CDR3 length: 15
CDR3 DNA: TGTGCCAGCAGCGTAGGTGGGGGGGCCAATCAGCCCCAGCATTTT
CDR3 protein: CASSVGGGANQPQHF

clone size: -
D gene: TRBD1
J gene: TRBJ1-3
V gene: TRBV19
CDR3 length: 19
CDR3 DNA: TGTGCCAGTAGTCCCCTTGGACAGGGGGCGCATAACTCTGGAAACACCATATATTTT
CDR3 protein: CASSPLGQGAHNSGNTIYF

clone size: -
D gene: -
J gene: TRBJ1-1
V gene: TRBV6-6
CDR3 length: 13
CDR3 DNA: TGTGCCAGCAGTTACGGGGGGGCCCCTGAAGCTTTCTTT
CDR3 protein: CASSYGGAPEAFF

clone size: -
D gene: TRBD1
J gene: TRBJ1-5
V gene: TRBV2
CDR3 length: 14
CDR3 DNA: TGTGCCAGCAGGAGAGGACAGGGAGTTCAGCCCCAGCATTTT
CDR3 protein: CASRRGQGVQPQHF

clone size: once
D gene: -
J gene: TRBJ2-7
V gene: TRBV30
CDR3 length: 14
CDR3 DNA: TGTGCCTGGAGTGTACGCAGGGGAGGGTACGAGCAGTACTTC
CDR3 protein: CAWSVRRGGYEQYF

clone size: -
D gene: -
J gene: TRBJ1-1
V gene: TRBV2
CDR3 length: 14
CDR3 DNA: TGTGCCAGCAGTGATGGTCAGGGGAACACTGAAGCTTTCTTT
CDR3 protein: CASSDGQGNTEAFF

clone size: many
D gene: -
J gene: TRBJ2-2
V gene: TRBV19
CDR3 length: 15
CDR3 DNA: TGTGCCAGTAGTATAGATCGGGGGAGCACCGGGGAGCTGTTTTTT
CDR3 protein: CASSIDRGSTGELFF

clone size: -
D gene: -
J gene: TRBJ1-4
V gene: TRBV25-1
CDR3 length: 17
CDR3 DNA: TGTGCCAGCAGTGCAAGTAGGGGAGGCAGCCTCAATGAAAAACTGTTTTTT
CDR3 protein: CASSASRGGSLNEKLFF

clone size: -
D gene: TRBD2
J gene: TRBJ2-5
V gene: TRBV19
CDR3 length: 16
CDR3 DNA: TGTGCCAGTAGTACCGGACTAGCGGGGGGCCAAGAGACCCAGTACTTC
CDR3 protein: CASSTGLAGGQETQYF

clone size: -
D gene: -
J gene: TRBJ2-2
V gene: TRBV3-1/TRBV3-2
CDR3 length: 14
CDR3 DNA: TGTGCCAGCAGCCAAGCGGGACTCACCGGGGAGCTGTTTTTT
CDR3 protein: CASSQAGLTGELFF

clone size: -
D gene: -
J gene: TRBJ1-1
V gene: TRBV19
CDR3 length: 16
CDR3 DNA: TGTGCCAGTAGGTGGGGCCGGAACAGGGTTGGGACTGAAGCTTTCTTT
CDR3 protein: CASRWGRNRVGTEAFF

clone size: -
D gene: TRBD2
J gene: TRBJ2-3
V gene: TRBV19
CDR3 length: 15
CDR3 DNA: TGTGCCAGTAGAAATAGCGGGGGGACCACAGATACGCAGTATTTT
CDR3 protein: CASRNSGGTTDTQYF

clone size: -
D gene: TRBD1
J gene: TRBJ2-1
V gene: TRBV30
CDR3 length: 14
CDR3 DNA: TGTGCCTGGGAAGGACAGGGGGGGTACAATGAGCAGTTCTTC
CDR3 protein: CAWEGQGGYNEQFF

clone size: -
D gene: TRBD1
J gene: TRBJ1-1
V gene: TRBV7-9
CDR3 length: 16
CDR3 DNA: TGTGCCAGCAGCTCCCTGGATGGGACAGGGGACACTGAAGCTTTCTTT
CDR3 protein: CASSSLDGTGDTEAFF

clone size: -
D gene: TRBD1
J gene: TRBJ1-2
V gene: TRBV6-2/TRBV6-3
CDR3 length: 14
CDR3 DNA: TGTGCCAGCAGTTACCTCGGGACAGCCTATGGCTACACCTTC
CDR3 protein: CASSYLGTAYGYTF

clone size: -
D gene: TRBD1
J gene: TRBJ1-6
V gene: TRBV6-5
CDR3 length: 14
CDR3 DNA: TGTGCCAGCAGTAGACAGGGAATCAATTCACCCCTCCACTTT
CDR3 protein: CASSRQGINSPLHF

clone size: -
D gene: TRBD2
J gene: TRBJ2-5
V gene: TRBV5-1
CDR3 length: 17
CDR3 DNA: TGCGCCAGCAGCTTGGGGTCTACTAGCGGGAGGGCGCAGACCCAGTACTTC
CDR3 protein: CASSLGSTSGRAQTQYF

clone size: -
D gene: -
J gene: TRBJ1-2
V gene: TRBV4-2
CDR3 length: 13
CDR3 DNA: TGTGCCAGCAGCCAAGCAGCGGGTGGTGGCTACACCTTC
CDR3 protein: CASSQAAGGGYTF

clone size: -
D gene: -
J gene: TRBJ1-5
V gene: TRBV6-5
CDR3 length: 14
CDR3 DNA: TGTGCCAGCAAACGGGTAAATGGCAATCAGCCCCAGCATTTT
CDR3 protein: CASKRVNGNQPQHF

clone size: -
D gene: -
J gene: TRBJ1-2
V gene: TRBV7-2
CDR3 length: 15
CDR3 DNA: TGTGCCAGCAGCTCCCCGGGGATAGCTAACTATGGCTACACCTTC
CDR3 protein: CASSSPGIANYGYTF

clone size: once
D gene: -
J gene: TRBJ1-4
V gene: TRBV19
CDR3 length: 15
CDR3 DNA: TGTGCCAGTAGTAGGGACATCGGAACTAATGAAAAACTGTTTTTT
CDR3 protein: CASSRDIGTNEKLFF

clone size: -
D gene: -
J gene: TRBJ1-2
V gene: TRBV3-1/TRBV3-2
CDR3 length: 15
CDR3 DNA: TGTGCCAGCAGCCAACAGGGGCGAAGGAGCTATGGCTACACCTTC
CDR3 protein: CASSQQGRRSYGYTF

clone size: -
D gene: -
J gene: TRBJ2-7
V gene: TRBV18
CDR3 length: 14
CDR3 DNA: TGTGCCAGCTCCCCCCCCGCGCCGAACTACGAGCAGTACTTC
CDR3 protein: CASSPPAPNYEQYF

clone size: -
D gene: -
J gene: TRBJ1-5
V gene: TRBV12-3/TRBV12-4
CDR3 length: 13
CDR3 DNA: TGTGCCAGCAGTTCACAGACCATTCAGCCCCAGCATTTT
CDR3 protein: CASSSQTIQPQHF

clone size: few
D gene: TRBD1
J gene: TRBJ1-2
V gene: TRBV25-1
CDR3 length: 14
CDR3 DNA: TGTGCCAGCCGGGGGGGACAGTTATTCTATGGCTACACCTTC
CDR3 protein: CASRGGQLFYGYTF

clone size: -
D gene: TRBD1
J gene: TRBJ1-1
V gene: TRBV6-4
CDR3 length: 13
CDR3 DNA: TGTGCCAGCAGTTACAGGGGGAACACTGAAGCTTTCTTT
CDR3 protein: CASSYRGNTEAFF

clone size: few
D gene: -
J gene: TRBJ1-5
V gene: TRBV6-1
CDR3 length: 13
CDR3 DNA: TGTGCCAGCAGTGAACAGGGCAATCAGCCCCAGCATTTT
CDR3 protein: CASSEQGNQPQHF

clone size: -
D gene: TRBD1
J gene: TRBJ2-2
V gene: TRBV19
CDR3 length: 16
CDR3 DNA: TGTGCCAGTACCCCCCTAGGACAGGGCTCCGCCGGGGAGCTGTTTTTT
CDR3 protein: CASTPLGQGSAGELFF

clone size: -
D gene: TRBD1
J gene: TRBJ2-7
V gene: TRBV6-5
CDR3 length: 14
CDR3 DNA: TGTGCCAGCAGCATCTTCGGACAGGGAGGCGAGCAGTACTTC
CDR3 protein: CASSIFGQGGEQYF

clone size: -
D gene: TRBD1
J gene: TRBJ1-3
V gene: TRBV18
CDR3 length: 16
CDR3 DNA: TGTGCCAGCTCACCAAGGGGGGACAGCTCTGGAAACACCATATATTTT
CDR3 protein: CASSPRGDSSGNTIYF

clone size: -
D gene: TRBD2
J gene: TRBJ2-3
V gene: TRBV4-3
CDR3 length: 21
CDR3 DNA: TGCGCCAGCAGCCAAGATGATCCCAGCGGGAGGGCCGGAGACCTCACAGATACGCAGTATTTT
CDR3 protein: CASSQDDPSGRAGDLTDTQYF

clone size: -
D gene: TRBD1
J gene: TRBJ2-3
V gene: TRBV4-1
CDR3 length: 15
CDR3 DNA: TGCGCCAGCAGCACGGGACAGGGGGCTTGGACTACGCAGTATTTT
CDR3 protein: CASSTGQGAWTTQYF

clone size: -
D gene: TRBD1
J gene: TRBJ2-5
V gene: TRBV7-6
CDR3 length: 15
CDR3 DNA: TGTGCCAGCAGCTTAGGACAGGGTCGCCGGCCGACCCAGTACTTC
CDR3 protein: CASSLGQGRRPTQYF

clone size: -
D gene: -
J gene: TRBJ1-1
V gene: TRBV19
CDR3 length: 16
CDR3 DNA: TGTGCCAGTTCTTTGAGGAGTTTTCGTGTGAACACTGAAGCTTTCTTT
CDR3 protein: CASSLRSFRVNTEAFF